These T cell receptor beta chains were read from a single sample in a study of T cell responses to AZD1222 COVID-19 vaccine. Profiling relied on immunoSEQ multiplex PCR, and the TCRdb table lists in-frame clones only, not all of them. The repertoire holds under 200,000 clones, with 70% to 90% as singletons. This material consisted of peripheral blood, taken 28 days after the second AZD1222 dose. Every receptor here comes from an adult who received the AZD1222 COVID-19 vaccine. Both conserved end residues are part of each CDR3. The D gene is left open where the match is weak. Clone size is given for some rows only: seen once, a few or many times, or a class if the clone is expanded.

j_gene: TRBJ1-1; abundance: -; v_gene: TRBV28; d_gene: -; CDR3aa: CASSKMAPNTEAFF; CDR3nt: TGTGCCAGCAGTAAAATGGCCCCGAACACTGAAGCTTTCTTT
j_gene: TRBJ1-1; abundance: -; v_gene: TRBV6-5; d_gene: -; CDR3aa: CASSYGEGGTEAFF; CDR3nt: TGTGCCAGCAGTTATGGGGAGGGGGGTACTGAAGCTTTCTTT
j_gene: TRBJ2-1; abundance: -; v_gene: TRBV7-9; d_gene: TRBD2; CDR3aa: CASTSGTISYNEQFF; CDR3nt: TGTGCCAGCACGTCCGGGACTATCTCCTACAATGAGCAGTTCTTC
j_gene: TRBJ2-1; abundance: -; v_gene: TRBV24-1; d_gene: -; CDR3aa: CATSEATASSYNEQFF; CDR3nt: TGTGCCACCAGTGAGGCGACTGCTAGCTCCTACAATGAGCAGTTCTTC
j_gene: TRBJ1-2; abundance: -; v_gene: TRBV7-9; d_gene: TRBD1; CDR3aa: CASSSTDREDF; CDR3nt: TGTGCCAGCAGCTCCACGGACAGGGAAGACTTC
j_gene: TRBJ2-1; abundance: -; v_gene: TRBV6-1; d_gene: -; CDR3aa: CASSEGGTFYNEQFF; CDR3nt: TGTGCCAGCAGTGAGGGTGGGACTTTCTACAATGAGCAGTTCTTC
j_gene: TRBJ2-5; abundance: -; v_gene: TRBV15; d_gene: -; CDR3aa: CATSRAGTEETQYF; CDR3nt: TGTGCCACCAGCAGGGCCGGGACGGAAGAGACCCAGTACTTC
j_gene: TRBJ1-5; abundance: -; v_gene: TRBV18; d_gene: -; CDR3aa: CASSPRSGQPQHF; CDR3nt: TGTGCCAGCTCACCACGCAGCGGACAGCCCCAGCATTTT
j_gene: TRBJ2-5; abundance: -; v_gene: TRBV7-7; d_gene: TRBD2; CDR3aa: CASSPTYWGASGIGGVTQYF; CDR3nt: TGTGCTAGCAGTCCCACGTATTGGGGGGCTAGCGGGATCGGGGGAGTGACCCAGTACTTC
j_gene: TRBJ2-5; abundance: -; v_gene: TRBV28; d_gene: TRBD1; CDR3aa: CASRRDRGETQYF; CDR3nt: TGTGCCAGCAGGCGGGACAGGGGAGAGACCCAGTACTTC
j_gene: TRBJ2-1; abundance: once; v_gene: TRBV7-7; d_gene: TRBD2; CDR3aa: CASSLIAGQGSEQFF; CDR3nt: TGTGCTAGCAGCTTAATAGCGGGCCAAGGCAGTGAGCAGTTCTTC
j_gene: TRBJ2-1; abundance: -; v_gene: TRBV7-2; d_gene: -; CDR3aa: CASSQGWFGEQFF; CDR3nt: TGTGCCAGCAGCCAAGGTTGGTTTGGTGAGCAGTTCTTC
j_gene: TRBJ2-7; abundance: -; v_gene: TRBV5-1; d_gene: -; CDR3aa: CASRERGESEQYF; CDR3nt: TGCGCCAGCAGAGAACGCGGAGAGAGCGAGCAGTACTTC
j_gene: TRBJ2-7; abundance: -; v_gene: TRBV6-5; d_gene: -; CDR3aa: CASSLLGYEQYF; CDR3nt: TGTGCCAGCAGTCTCCTGGGCTACGAGCAGTACTTC
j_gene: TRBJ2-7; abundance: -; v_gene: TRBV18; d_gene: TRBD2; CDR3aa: CASSRPSAGNYEQYF; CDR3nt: TGTGCCAGCTCGCGACCTTCAGCGGGGAACTACGAGCAGTACTTC
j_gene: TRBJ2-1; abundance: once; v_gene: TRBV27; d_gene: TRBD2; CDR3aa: CASSLSAAVLAGDHNEQFF; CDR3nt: TGTGCCAGCAGTTTGTCGGCCGCGGTCCTAGCGGGAGACCACAATGAGCAGTTCTTC